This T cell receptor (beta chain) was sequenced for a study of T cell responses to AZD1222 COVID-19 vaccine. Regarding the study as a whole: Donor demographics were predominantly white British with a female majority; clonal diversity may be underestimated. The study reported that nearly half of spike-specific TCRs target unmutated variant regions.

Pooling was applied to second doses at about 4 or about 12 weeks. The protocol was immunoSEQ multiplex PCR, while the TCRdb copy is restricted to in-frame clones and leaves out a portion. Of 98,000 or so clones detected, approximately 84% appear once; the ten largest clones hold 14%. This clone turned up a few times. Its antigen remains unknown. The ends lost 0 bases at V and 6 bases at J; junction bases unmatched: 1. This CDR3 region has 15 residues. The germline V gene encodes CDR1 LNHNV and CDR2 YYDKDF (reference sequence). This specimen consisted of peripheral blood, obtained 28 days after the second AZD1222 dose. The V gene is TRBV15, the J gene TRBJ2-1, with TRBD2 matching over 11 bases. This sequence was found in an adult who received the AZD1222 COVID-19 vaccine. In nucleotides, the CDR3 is TGTGCCACCAGCAGAGATAGCGGGGGGGCCAATGAGCAGTTCTTC. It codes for CATSRDSGGANEQFF.